This record covers a single TCR beta chain. The antigen is not known. By positive magnetic bead selection, CD4+ and CD8+ cells were isolated, and their purity was checked by flow cytometry. This entry belongs to a study of somatic mutations in cytotoxic T cells in rheumatoid arthritis. The repertoire was sequenced with immunoSEQ multiplex PCR; TCRdb's copy has only in-frame clones and lacks some. The table has roughly 35,000 clones, around 80% seen once. Per germline, CDR1 SEHNR and CDR2 FQNEAQ (reference sequence). The junction had 10 bases not matched to a gene; V was cut back by 4 bases and J by 4 bases. CDR3 length: 17 residues. General study results and limits: In about an eighth of the roughly 60 patients, the largest CD8+ clone exceeded 20% of CD8+ cells.

The sequencing sample was made of CD8+ T cells sorted from blood. The gene calls are TRBV7-9 and TRBJ2-1, with TRBD2 identical over 10 bases. This receptor was identified in a man aged 40-49 years in good health. CDR3 amino acids: CASSSWGTSGIYNEQFF. The CDR3 region has the DNA TGTGCCAGCAGCTCTTGGGGAACTAGCGGGATTTACAATGAGCAGTTCTTC.